These 10 T cell receptor beta chains share one sample of origin, sequenced in a study of CD8 T cells in acute hepatitis C reinfection. Assay used: immunoSEQ multiplex PCR; TCRdb lists only in-frame clones, some missing. The sample has over 35,000 clones; 80% to 90% are singletons. The sample's time point: naive CD8 control sorted from an acute-time-point sample. The sequencing sample was made of naive CD8+ T cells from PBMCs. These receptors all stem from a man aged 30 to 39 with chronic hepatitis C.

J is TRBJ1-1 and V is TRBV5-1; D is unresolved. CDR3 length equals 13 residues. The ends were cut back, 2 bases at V and 0 bases at J, with 5 bases in the middle. Germline V CDR1 and CDR2: SGHRS, YFSETQ. CDR3 nucleotide sequence: TGCGCCAGCAGCTTAGGATTGAACACTGAAGCTTTCTTT. Its translation: CASSLGLNTEAFF.

This clone was seen once. DNA of the CDR3: TGTGCCAGCAGCTCGTCCGGGACAGAAGAGACCCAGTACTTC. It yields the protein CASSSSGTEETQYF. The chain employs TRBV5-6 and TRBJ2-5, with 7 bases that match TRBD1. Trimming took 3 bases from V and 3 from J; bases not matched to a gene: 5. CDR3 length equals 14 residues. CDR1 and CDR2 from the germline V gene are SGHDT and YYEEEE. The entire variable domain, with the rest obtained from reference TRBV5-6 and TRBJ2-5, is as follows: DAGVTQSPTHLIKTRGQQVTLRCSPKSGHDTVSWYQQALGQGPQFIFQYYEEEERQRGNFPDRFSGHQFPNYSSELNVNALLLGDSALYLCASSSSGTEETQYFGPGTRLLVL.

This clone was recorded once. V and J are TRBV27 and TRBJ1-5; no definite D call. Germline values: CDR1 MNHEY, CDR2 SMNVEV (reference sequence). Trimming took off 6 bases at V and 5 bases at J, with 14 bases between the two ends. CDR3 length: 14 amino acids. The CDR3: CASSPYGNYQPQHF. The CDR3 DNA sequence: TGTGCCAGCAGCCCTTACGGCAACTATCAGCCCCAGCATTTT.

DNA of the CDR3: TGTGCCAGCAGTCTCCAGACAGGGGAACATACTGAAGCTTTCTTT. Protein sequence: CASSLQTGEHTEAFF. The rearrangement joins TRBV27 to TRBJ1-1; 8 nucleotides match TRBD1. With V trimmed by 5 bases and J by 5 bases, 10 bases remained unmatched. The CDR3 extends over 15 amino acids. Germline V gene lookup returns CDR1 MNHEY and CDR2 SMNVEV (reference sequence).

The chain couples TRBV27 to TRBJ2-1, with 9 bases aligning to TRBD2. The CDR3 is 15 residues long. The germline V gene encodes CDR1 MNHEY and CDR2 SMNVEV (reference sequence). V lost 2 bases to trimming and J lost 7 bases; unmatched junction nucleotides: 6. This chain's CDR3 is CASSLGGLAANEQFF. The CDR3 nucleotides read TGTGCCAGCAGTTTAGGGGGACTAGCAGCAAATGAGCAGTTCTTC.

V is TRBV7-9 and J is TRBJ2-2, with D perhaps matching TRBD2 (5 bases). The V gene's germline CDR1 is SEHNR and CDR2 FQNEAQ (reference sequence). The V gene lost 3 bases and the J gene lost 4 bases, with 9 bases spanning the gap. The length of the CDR3 is 14 residues. The CDR3 DNA reads as TGTGCCAGCAGCTTGGGGAGTACCACCGGGGAGCTGTTTTTT. This codes for CASSLGSTTGELFF.

The chain uses TRBV27 and TRBJ1-2; 9 nucleotides match TRBD1. The germline V gene encodes CDR1 MNHEY and CDR2 SMNVEV (reference sequence). The CDR3 runs to 17 residues. The trim removed 8 bases at V and 1 base at J, leaving 14 bases unmatched. CDR3 protein: CASATSPGQGFNYGYTF. For the CDR3, the DNA is TGTGCCAGCGCAACTTCTCCGGGACAGGGTTTTAACTATGGCTACACCTTC.

This rearrangement joins TRBV29-1 to TRBJ2-7; D uncertain. V was shortened by 4 bases and J by 2 bases, with 9 bases between the two germline ends. The germline gives CDR1 SQVTM, CDR2 ANQGSEA. CDR3 length: 12 amino acids. As DNA, the CDR3 is TGCAGCGTTGTAGTTTACACCTACGAGCAGTACTTC. It is translated as CSVVVYTYEQYF.

This rearrangement joins TRBV19 to TRBJ2-1, with 8 bases matching TRBD1. The CDR3 extends over 14 amino acids. The trim removed 2 bases at V and 7 bases at J, leaving 4 bases unmatched. Germline assignment: CDR1 LNHDA and CDR2 SQIVND (reference sequence). For the CDR3, the DNA is TGTGCCAGTAGTATAACAGGGGGTGGGAATGAGCAGTTCTTC. It is translated as CASSITGGGNEQFF.

This chain uses TRBV7-8 with TRBJ2-3, with 11 bases fitting TRBD2. The V and J ends lost 6 bases and 4 bases, in that order; junction bases with no gene match: 6. The germline CDR1 and CDR2 sequences are SGHVS and FQNEAQ. CDR3 length equals 15 residues. In DNA, the CDR3 is TGTGCCAGCAGGAGCACTAGCGGGAGACCAGATACGCAGTATTTT. Translated: CASRSTSGRPDTQYF.